These 18 T cell receptor beta chains were all obtained from the same sample, sequenced in a study of cytomegalovirus exposure and HLA in healthy donors. The PCR was carried out with 60 Vbeta primers and 13 Jbeta primers. Data came from immunoSEQ multiplex PCR; TCRdb stores just in-frame clones and leaves some out. The repertoire has 150,000 to 200,000 clones, around 80% of them found once; the top ten carry roughly 2%. Sequencing was done on a sample of PBMCs. The receptors derive from a woman aged 18 to 35 in good health and CMV-seropositive.

The genes are TRBV6-5 and TRBJ2-1, with D perhaps TRBD1 (5 bases). Germline assignment: CDR1 MNHEY and CDR2 SVGAGI. Trimming pared 4 bases from V and 5 bases from J, leaving 12 bases between. The CDR3 runs to 14 residues. CDR3 DNA sequence: TGTGCCAGCAGTTTGACCCTGGGGCACAATGAGCAGTTCTTC. This codes for CASSLTLGHNEQFF.

This chain uses TRBV10-2 with TRBJ2-2, with D tentatively TRBD1 (6 bases). This CDR3 has 14 residues. Trimming left V 5 bases short and J 1 base short, with 8 bases between. Germline-derived CDR1 and CDR2 are WSHSY and SAAADI. The CDR3 DNA sequence: TGCGCCAGCAGTACGGGACAGAACACCGGGGAGCTGTTTTTT. Translated, it gives CASSTGQNTGELFF.

The chain employs TRBV7-9 and TRBJ1-5; D unclear. Germline V gives CDR1 SEHNR, CDR2 FQNEAQ (reference sequence). The V end was cut by 1 base, the J end by 5 bases, with 15 bases between. CDR3 length equals 16 residues. This CDR3 reads CASSLVRGKSYQPQHF. In nucleotides, the CDR3 is TGTGCCAGCAGCTTAGTTCGGGGAAAGAGCTATCAGCCCCAGCATTTT.

The chain employs TRBV7-3 and TRBJ2-5, with TRBD2 matching over 8 bases. Trimming cost V 4 bases and J 4 bases; bases outside gene matches: 2. CDR3 length: 13 residues. CDR1 and CDR2 (germline): SGHTA, FQGTGA. The CDR3 protein is CASSSAGGETQYF. The CDR3 DNA follows: TGTGCCAGCAGCTCGGCGGGGGGAGAGACCCAGTACTTC.

The CDR3 region is CASRRGLAPGELFF. CDR3 nucleotide sequence: TGTGCCAGCAGGAGGGGACTAGCACCCGGGGAGCTGTTTTTT. This chain links TRBV27 with TRBJ2-2; 9 bases align to TRBD2. V dropped 6 bases and J dropped 6; count of bases not matched to a gene: 5. The CDR3 runs to 14 residues. Germline CDR1 MNHEY, CDR2 SMNVEV (reference sequence).

The chain employs TRBV12-5 and TRBJ2-3; D gene ambiguous. The length of the CDR3 is 23 residues. Germline CDR1 reads LGHNT; CDR2 reads FRNRAP. V was pared by 0 bases and J by 1 base, with 32 bases between. CDR3 amino acids: CASGLVKLGLSTSPARRTDTQYF. The DNA for the CDR3 is TGTGCTAGTGGTTTGGTAAAGTTGGGCCTATCCACCAGCCCGGCACGGCGCACAGATACGCAGTATTTT.

J is TRBJ2-7 and V is TRBV5-1, with D tentatively TRBD1 (7 bases). This CDR3 is 16 amino acids long. Trimming cost V 4 bases and J 0 bases, with 17 bases left between them. Germline CDR1 is SGHRS and CDR2 is YFSETQ. CDR3 residues: CASSQSGDSSSYEQYV. Here the CDR3 DNA reads TGCGCCAGCAGCCAGTCGGGGGACAGTAGCTCCTACGAGCAGTACGTC.

The chain has TRBV11-2 and TRBJ1-3; D remains ambiguous. This CDR3 has 15 residues. The V and J ends lost 5 bases and 0 bases respectively, with 11 bases between them. From germline, CDR1 is SGHAT and CDR2 FQNNGV. For the CDR3, the DNA is TGTGCCAGCAGCCGGAACAGCTACTCTGGAAACACCATATATTTT. Amino acid sequence: CASSRNSYSGNTIYF.

This clone came up once. The CDR3 loop is CTSSQDASRVEAFF. For the CDR3, the DNA is TGCACCAGCAGCCAAGATGCATCGAGGGTTGAAGCTTTCTTT. The chain has TRBV1 and TRBJ1-1. TRBV1 is an annotated pseudogene. The CDR3 loop spans 14 amino acids.

CDR3 DNA sequence: TGTGCCAGCTCCGCCCGCGACAGCTGGAACACTGAAGCTTTCTTT. It codes for CASSARDSWNTEAFF. The chain joins TRBV18 to TRBJ1-1; D might be TRBD1 (5 bases). The CDR3 runs 15 residues. V gave up 6 bases and J gave up 1 base, with 15 bases separating them. CDR1 is KGHSH, CDR2 LQKENI, per germline.

This chain uses TRBV5-1 with TRBJ2-7; 7 bases match TRBD1. This CDR3 is 14 amino acids long. Trimming removed 0 bases from V and 5 bases from J; junction bases left unmatched: 5. Germline CDR1 reads SGHRS; CDR2 reads YFSETQ. The DNA of the CDR3 is TGCGCCAGCAGCTTGGTGGTAGGGGGCAACGAGCAGTACTTC. Translated, it gives CASSLVVGGNEQYF.

The J gene is TRBJ1-1, the V gene TRBV21-1. TRBV21-1 is described as a pseudogene. The CDR3 consists of 14 residues. The CDR3 bases are TGTGCCAGCAGCGCGGAAGGACTTTACACTGAAGCTTTCTTT. It codes for CASSAEGLYTEAFF.

V gene TRBV30 combines with J gene TRBJ2-7; 7 bases agree with TRBD1. CDR3 length equals 13 residues. CDR1 and CDR2 from the germline V gene are GTSNPN and SVGIG (reference sequence). J lost 2 bases, V lost 4 bases, and 5 bases had no gene match. CDR3 bases: TGTGCCTGGATCCGGGACAGTGCCTACGAGCAGTACTTC. As protein: CAWIRDSAYEQYF.

The chain carries TRBV27 and TRBJ2-1; tentative D call: TRBD2 (5 bases). Between the trimmed V and J ends, which lost 5 bases and 0 bases, there was a span of 17 bases. CDR1 and CDR2 from the germline V gene are MNHEY and SMNVEV (reference sequence). This CDR3 has 17 residues. The CDR3 loop reads CASSTIEAGVSYNEQFF. The CDR3 nucleotides read TGTGCCAGCAGTACTATCGAGGCGGGTGTCTCCTACAATGAGCAGTTCTTC.

The chain carries TRBV6-5 and TRBJ1-2; TRBD1 matches 9 bases. The junction had 7 bases not matched to a gene; V was cut back by 4 bases and J by 7 bases. The CDR3 is 14 residues long. Germline CDR1 and CDR2: MNHEY and SVGAGI. CDR3 amino acids: CASSSRTGEGGYTF. CDR3 in DNA: TGTGCCAGCAGTTCGCGGACAGGGGAAGGTGGCTACACCTTC.

The chain links TRBV6-4 to TRBJ2-5, with D uncertain. Trimming took 2 bases from V and 10 from J, leaving 17 bases between them. CDR3 length equals 14 residues. Per germline, CDR1 MRHNA and CDR2 SNTAGT. The CDR3 coding sequence is TGTGCCAGCAGTGACGGAGCCGGCACCAGTATCCAGTACTTC. It yields the protein CASSDGAGTSIQYF.

The J gene is TRBJ2-7, the V gene TRBV19; D perhaps matches TRBD2 (5 bases). V dropped 5 bases and J dropped 0 bases, with 14 bases sitting between them. CDR1 LNHDA and CDR2 SQIVND come from the germline V gene (reference sequence). The CDR3 consists of 15 residues. The CDR3 loop reads CASSSPGWGSYEQYF. The CDR3 DNA follows: TGTGCCAGTAGTTCCCCGGGATGGGGCTCCTACGAGCAGTACTTC.

The chain employs TRBV11-2 and TRBJ2-7, with TRBD2 matching over 8 bases. Unmatched junction bases numbered 4, after V lost 5 bases and J lost 1 base. The CDR3 spans 14 residues. CDR1 and CDR2 (germline): SGHAT, FQNNGV. The CDR3 region is CASSEIAGSYEQYF. The CDR3 nucleotides are TGTGCCAGCAGCGAAATAGCGGGGTCCTACGAGCAGTACTTC.